These 17 T cell receptor beta chains were sequenced from one sample in a study of spatial heterogeneity in lung cancer (dated by TCRdb to 2018 to 2020). This specimen's time point label, interpreted: sample taken at primary tumor resection. Whole RNA extracted from tumor and nontumor lung tissue, or from cryopreserved PBMC samples, was used for TCR sequencing without cell sorting. Library method: 5' RACE. Sequencing took place on a NextSeq 500. TCRdb's own reprocessing of the public reads used fastp at Q25 and MiXCR and kept productive beta chains. Each entry is one CDR3 protein sequence, shown with its most common DNA and genes. The sample contains around 63,000 distinct CDR3 sequences, 8.4% of them found a single time. The ten largest clones take up around 16% of the sample. Source: PBMCs, taken at surgery. These receptors all come from a female donor with early-stage non-small cell lung cancer.

This clonotype has more than one count but fewer than ten. The rearrangement joins TRBV15 to TRBJ1-1; D is unresolved. Germline V gene sequence: CDR1 LNHNV, CDR2 YYDKDF (reference sequence). The length of the CDR3 is 11 residues. Trimming removed 7 bases from V and 7 bases from J, with 10 bases in between. The DNA for the CDR3 is TGTGCCACCAACGGTGGCCTTGAAGCTTTCTTT. As protein: CATNGGLEAFF.

This clonotype occurred many times. The chain carries TRBV5-1 and TRBJ2-4; no definite D call. Between the trimmed V and J ends, which lost 0 bases and 8 bases, there was a span of 15 bases. The CDR3 is made up of 15 amino acids. The germline CDR1 and CDR2 sequences are SGHRS and YFSETQ. The CDR3 spells CASSLEASFEDIQYF. CDR3 bases: TGCGCCAGCAGCTTGGAGGCATCGTTCGAGGACATTCAGTACTTC.

The sample holds many counts of this clonotype. The V call is TRBV28, the J call TRBJ2-3; tentatively, D is TRBD2 (6 bases). The CDR3 totals 14 residues. CDR1 and CDR2 (germline): MDHEN, SYDVKM. The germline V and J ends were trimmed by 2 bases and 4 bases, with 10 bases remaining between them. CDR3 DNA: TGTGCCAGCAGTTTAGCGTCGGGAGCAGATACGCAGTATTTT. It codes for CASSLASGADTQYF.

This clonotype was counted ten times or more. The chain employs TRBV27 and TRBJ1-2, with 9 bases matching TRBD1. Looked up from germline, CDR1 is MNHEY and CDR2 is SMNVEV (reference sequence). The CDR3 runs to 14 residues. The ends lost 6 bases at V and 2 bases at J; junction bases unmatched: 4. The CDR3 protein is CASRWTGDNYGYTF. CDR3 DNA: TGTGCCAGCAGATGGACAGGGGACAACTATGGCTACACCTTC.

This clonotype was counted only a few times. The chain employs TRBV6-2 or TRBV6-3 and TRBJ1-5; possibly TRBD1 for D (5 bases). Germline CDR1 MNHEY, CDR2 SVGEGT. CDR3 length: 12 residues. V dropped 6 bases and J dropped 4 bases, with 7 bases sitting between them. Here the CDR3 reads CASRRQNQPQHF. The CDR3 region has the DNA TGTGCCAGCAGGAGACAGAATCAGCCCCAGCATTTT.

This clonotype was observed at least ten times. This sequence joins TRBV6-6 and TRBJ1-1; unclear D gene. The length of the CDR3 is 15 residues. CDR1 MNHNY and CDR2 SVGAGI come from the germline V gene (reference sequence). V was trimmed by 2 bases and J by 1 base, leaving 11 bases between them. CDR3 nucleotide sequence: TGTGCCAGCAGTTACAGGCGGATCTCGAACACTGAAGCTTTCTTT. It codes for CASSYRRISNTEAFF.

This clonotype was counted many times. The chain employs TRBV11-2 and TRBJ2-1; 9 bases are a match to TRBD2. Germline CDR1 and CDR2: SGHAT and FQNNGV. This CDR3 region has 16 residues. The V gene end was trimmed by 5 bases and the J gene end by 4 bases; junction bases not matched to a gene: 9. The CDR3 protein is CASSGGRLAAYNEQFF. CDR3 sequence (DNA): TGTGCCAGCAGCGGGGGGCGACTAGCGGCTTACAATGAGCAGTTCTTC.

Only a few counts were recorded for this clonotype. The V call is TRBV28, the J call TRBJ2-2, with TRBD1 identical over 9 bases. The CDR3 covers 15 residues. V was pared by 5 bases and J by 1 base, with 2 bases of the junction left unmatched. Germline V gene data show CDR1 as MDHEN and CDR2 as SYDVKM. The CDR3 DNA sequence: TGTGCCAGCAGTCCGGGACAGGGGAACACCGGGGAGCTGTTTTTT. Encoded protein: CASSPGQGNTGELFF.

Of note for this clonotype: This clone may be a read error of a much larger clone one base away. This chain links TRBV7-9 with TRBJ1-1; D not certain. Germline V CDR1 and CDR2: SEHNR, FQNEAQ (reference sequence). This CDR3 spans 12 amino acids. The CDR3 nucleotides read TGTACCAGCAGCTCACCGAACACTGAAGCTTTCTTT. Protein product: CTSSSPNTEAFF.

This clonotype was detected ten times or more. The rearrangement uses TRBV28 and TRBJ2-2; 8 bases agree with TRBD1. This CDR3 is 15 amino acids long. The V gene end was trimmed by 6 bases and the J gene end by 6 bases; junction bases not matched to a gene: 9. Germline V gives CDR1 MDHEN, CDR2 SYDVKM. CDR3 nucleotide sequence: TGTGCCAGCAGCCCAGGCAGGGGGCTGGCCGGGGAGCTGTTTTTT. As protein: CASSPGRGLAGELFF.

This clonotype was counted a few times. The J gene is TRBJ2-7, the V gene TRBV12-3 or TRBV12-4; 9 bases align to TRBD2. The CDR3 runs 14 residues. The junction had 7 bases not matched to a gene; V was cut back by 3 bases and J by 7 bases. The CDR3: CASSFSGGFFEQYV. In nucleotides, the CDR3 is TGTGCCAGCAGTTTCAGCGGGGGGTTCTTTGAGCAGTACGTC.

This clonotype showed up many times. The chain carries TRBV5-1 and TRBJ2-5; D perhaps matches TRBD1 (6 bases). Trimming pared 2 bases from V and 3 bases from J, leaving 11 bases between. CDR3 length equals 14 residues. In germline, CDR1 is SGHRS, CDR2 YFSETQ. The CDR3 loop is CASSFDGQKETQYF. In DNA, the CDR3 is TGCGCCAGCAGCTTTGACGGACAGAAAGAGACCCAGTACTTC. Full variable domain (missing parts from reference TRBV5-1 and TRBJ2-5): KAGVTQTPRYLIKTRGQQVTLSCSPISGHRSVSWYQQTPGQGLQFLFEYFSETQRNKGNFPGRFSGRQFSNSRSEMNVSTLELGDSALYLCASSFDGQKETQYFGPGTRLLVL.

The chain carries TRBV19 and TRBJ1-1; TRBD1 might be the D (6 bases). The V and J ends lost 5 bases and 4 bases respectively, with 14 bases between them. The CDR3 totals 14 residues. Germline CDR1 reads LNHDA; CDR2 reads SQIVND (reference sequence). CDR3 sequence reads: CASSSQGKGTEAFF. The CDR3 DNA reads as TGTGCCAGTAGTTCCCAGGGGAAGGGCACTGAAGCTTTCTTT.

This clonotype has at least ten counts. The chain joins TRBV6-6 to TRBJ2-7; D is perhaps TRBD1 (5 bases). The germline V gene encodes CDR1 MNHNY and CDR2 SVGAGI (reference sequence). There are 14 residues in the CDR3. The V end lost 7 bases, the J end lost 1 base, and 14 bases lay between the germline ends. In nucleotides, the CDR3 is TGTGCCAGCATCTCCAGGGTGGGTTCCTACGAGCAGTACGTC. It yields the protein CASISRVGSYEQYV.

This clonotype was seen ten or more times. The chain has TRBV7-9 and TRBJ1-1; maybe TRBD1 (5 bases). CDR3 length: 15 amino acids. The V end was cut by 3 bases, the J end by 0 bases, with 11 bases between. Germline CDR1 SEHNR, CDR2 FQNEAQ (reference sequence). The chain's CDR3 is CASSFGTALNTEAFF. The DNA for the CDR3 is TGTGCCAGCAGCTTCGGGACCGCGCTGAACACTGAAGCTTTCTTT.

This clonotype was seen repeatedly, ten times or more. The chain joins TRBV6-2 or TRBV6-3 to TRBJ2-1; TRBD2 aligns across 12 bases. With 5 bases clipped from V and 0 bases from J, the junction kept 14 bases outside the gene matches. Per germline, CDR1 MNHEY and CDR2 SVGEGT. This CDR3 has 20 amino acids. In DNA form, the CDR3 reads TGTGCCAGCAGTCACCGAGGGACTAGCGGGTACCATAGCTCCTACAATGAGCAGTTCTTC. It translates to CASSHRGTSGYHSSYNEQFF.

The chain employs TRBV2 and TRBJ1-1, with a tentative D call TRBD1 (6 bases). The CDR3 length is 13 residues. The germline CDR1 and CDR2 sequences are SNHLY and FYNNEI. V was clipped by 6 bases and J by 1 base, with 9 bases between them. Here the CDR3 reads CASSVGQNTEAFF. The CDR3 DNA sequence: TGTGCCAGCAGCGTGGGACAGAACACTGAAGCTTTCTTT. The whole variable domain, filled in from reference TRBV2 and TRBJ1-1, reads EPEVTQTPSHQVTQMGQEVILRCVPISNHLYFYWYRQILGQKVEFLVSFYNNEISEKSEIFDDQFSVERPDGSNFTLKIRSTKLEDSAMYFCASSVGQNTEAFFGQGTRLTVV.